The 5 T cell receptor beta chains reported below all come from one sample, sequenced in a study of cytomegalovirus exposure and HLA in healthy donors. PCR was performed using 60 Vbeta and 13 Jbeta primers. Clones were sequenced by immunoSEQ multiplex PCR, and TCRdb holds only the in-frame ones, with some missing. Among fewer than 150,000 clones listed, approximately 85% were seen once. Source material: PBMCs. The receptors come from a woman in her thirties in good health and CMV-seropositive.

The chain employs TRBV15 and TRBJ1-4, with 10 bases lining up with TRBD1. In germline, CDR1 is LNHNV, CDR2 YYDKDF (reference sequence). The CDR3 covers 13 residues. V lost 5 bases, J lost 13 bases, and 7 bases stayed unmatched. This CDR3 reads CATSPGGDRGLFF. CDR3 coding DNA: TGTGCCACCAGCCCAGGGGGGGACAGGGGACTGTTTTTT.

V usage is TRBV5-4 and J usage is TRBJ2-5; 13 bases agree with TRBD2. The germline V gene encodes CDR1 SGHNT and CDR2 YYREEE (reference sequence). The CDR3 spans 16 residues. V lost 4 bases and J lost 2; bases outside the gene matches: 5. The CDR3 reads CASSVGGLAGQETQYF. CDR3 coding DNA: TGTGCCAGCAGCGTGGGGGGACTAGCGGGACAAGAGACCCAGTACTTC.

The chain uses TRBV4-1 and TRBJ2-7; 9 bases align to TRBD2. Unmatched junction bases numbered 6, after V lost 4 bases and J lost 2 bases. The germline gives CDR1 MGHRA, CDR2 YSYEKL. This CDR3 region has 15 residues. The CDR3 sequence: CASSRPAGGTYEQYF. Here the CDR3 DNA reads TGCGCCAGCAGCCGGCCAGCGGGAGGTACCTACGAGCAGTACTTC.

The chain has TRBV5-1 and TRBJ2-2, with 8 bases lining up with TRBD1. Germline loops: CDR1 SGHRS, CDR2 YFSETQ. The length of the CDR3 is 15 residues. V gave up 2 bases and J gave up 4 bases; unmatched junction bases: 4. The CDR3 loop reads CASSFTGGSTGELFF. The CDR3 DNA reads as TGCGCCAGCAGCTTTACAGGGGGAAGCACCGGGGAGCTGTTTTTT.

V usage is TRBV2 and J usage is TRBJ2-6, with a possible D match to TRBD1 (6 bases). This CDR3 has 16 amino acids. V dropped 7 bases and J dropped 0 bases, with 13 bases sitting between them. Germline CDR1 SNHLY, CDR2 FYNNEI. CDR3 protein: CASNPGQNSGANVLTF. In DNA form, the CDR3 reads TGTGCCAGCAATCCGGGACAAAACTCTGGGGCCAACGTCCTGACTTTC.